This paragraph reports one T cell receptor (beta chain). Its antigen remains unidentified. The sample belongs to a study of cytomegalovirus exposure and HLA in healthy donors. Study-wide results and caveats: Later analysis identified around 15,000 TCR beta sequences associated with HLA alleles, using a false discovery rate threshold of 0.05. Cytomegalovirus association was listed for 164 TCR beta chains. Earlier analysis found most TCR beta V segments productive about 90% or about 30% of the time.

13 Jbeta primers and 60 Vbeta primers were used for the PCR. In the source study's methods: A later analysis counted 80 million or so unique TCR beta chains, 9.5 million to 12 million shared. The method was immunoSEQ multiplex PCR; TCRdb's version includes in-frame clones alone and lacks a portion of them. V and J calls and clone size follow that table, whereas D and trimming were derived from the DNA. The table records over 150,000 clones, more than 65% of them present only once. Sequenced: PBMCs. This TCR came from a girl aged 5-17 years in good health and CMV-seropositive.

The CDR3 bases are TGCGCCAGCGAAGGGACTAGCGGGCCCAATGAGCAGTTCTTC. It translates to CASEGTSGPNEQFF. The chain uses TRBV5-1 and TRBJ2-1; 12 bases map to TRBD2. The CDR3 contains 14 residues. The germline gives CDR1 SGHRS, CDR2 YFSETQ. J gave up 6 bases and V 7 bases, and 5 bases lay outside the gene matches.